The next 20 T cell receptor beta chains were all read from a single sample in a study of patients and donors after allogeneic stem cell transplantation. In TCRdb, the RT-PCR reads were re-called with MiXCR into one record per CDR3 protein. This table holds around 7,100 distinct CDR3 sequences, roughly 13% found once. The sample consisted of blood, either unsorted or a sorted T cell fraction (not recorded which). These receptors were taken from a human donor who was either an allogeneic HSCT recipient or a stem cell or donor lymphocyte infusion donor (not recorded which). It is not recorded whose cells these are; they may come from a transplant donor.

This clonotype turned up a few times. CDR3 in amino acids: CASSQDGGGNTEAFF. Here the CDR3 DNA reads TGTGCCAGCAGCCAAGATGGGGGGGGTAACACTGAAGCTTTCTTT. The gene calls are TRBV3-1 and TRBJ1-1; tentatively, D is TRBD1 (5 bases). The CDR3 has 15 residues. Germline V gives CDR1 LGHDT, CDR2 YNNKEL (reference sequence). The V and J ends lost 0 bases and 2 bases respectively, with 10 bases between them. The entire variable domain, with the rest obtained from reference TRBV3-1 and TRBJ1-1, is as follows: DTAVSQTPKYLVTQMGNDKSIKCEQNLGHDTMYWYKQDSKKFLKIMFSYNNKELIINETVPNRFSPKSPDKAHLNLHINSLELGDSAVYFCASSQDGGGNTEAFFGQGTRLTVV.

This clonotype is medium-sized in the sample. The V call is TRBV12-3 or TRBV12-4, the J call TRBJ1-1; D remains ambiguous. V lost 7 bases, J lost 4 bases, and 10 bases lay in between. The CDR3 has 12 amino acids. CDR3 protein: CASIAEGTEAFF. DNA of the CDR3: TGTGCCAGCATCGCAGAGGGCACTGAAGCTTTCTTT.

This clonotype was observed a handful of times. The chain links TRBV7-8 to TRBJ1-2; 8 nucleotides match TRBD1. CDR1 is SGHVS, CDR2 FQNEAQ, per germline. CDR3 size: 12 residues. Trimming at V came to 5 bases and at J to 6 bases, leaving 2 bases not matched to a gene. This CDR3 reads CASSRTGNGYTF. CDR3 coding DNA: TGTGCCAGCAGCCGGACAGGGAATGGCTACACCTTC.

In its sample, this clonotype was seen a few times. This sequence joins TRBV5-1 and TRBJ2-3; the D gene is possibly TRBD2 (6 bases). Trimming stripped 4 bases from V and 1 base from J, with 13 bases between. The length of the CDR3 is 15 residues. CDR1 is SGHRS, CDR2 YFSETQ, per germline. CDR3 in DNA: TGCGCCAGCAGCCCCCCCGGGAGAGGCACAGATACGCAGTATTTT. Translating it yields CASSPPGRGTDTQYF.

This clonotype was found many times. The rearrangement uses TRBV5-6 and TRBJ1-5; D gene unclear. Deletions cut 4 bases from V and 0 bases from J, with 11 bases between. CDR1 and CDR2 from the germline V gene are SGHDT and YYEEEE. CDR3 size: 15 residues. In nucleotides, the CDR3 is TGTGCCAGCAGCCCGTTCCTAAATAGCAATCAGCCCCAGCATTTT. Its protein is CASSPFLNSNQPQHF. Full variable domain (outside the CDR3, taken from reference TRBV5-6 and TRBJ1-5): DAGVTQSPTHLIKTRGQQVTLRCSPKSGHDTVSWYQQALGQGPQFIFQYYEEEERQRGNFPDRFSGHQFPNYSSELNVNALLLGDSALYLCASSPFLNSNQPQHFGDGTRLSIL.

This clonotype has a count of ten or more. The V and J genes are TRBV7-9 and TRBJ1-1; a weak D match, TRBD1 (5 bases). CDR1 and CDR2 (germline): SEHNR, FQNEAQ (reference sequence). The V end lost 5 bases, the J end lost 1 base, and 23 bases lay between the germline ends. The CDR3 has 18 residues. The CDR3 bases are TGTGCCAGCAGCCGAGTTCGGGGGTTAGTATCAGAGAACACTGAAGCTTTCTTT. This translates into CASSRVRGLVSENTEAFF.

This rearrangement joins TRBV12-3 or TRBV12-4 to TRBJ2-2; 9 nucleotides align to TRBD2. CDR3 length equals 15 residues. V shed 6 bases, J shed 3 bases, and the junction held 5 bases outside the gene matches. CDR3 sequence: CASRVAGAHTGELFF. DNA for the CDR3: TGTGCCAGCAGGGTAGCGGGGGCTCACACCGGGGAGCTGTTTTTT.

There are a few counts of this clonotype. This chain links TRBV7-9 with TRBJ2-5, with 8 positions matching TRBD2. The germline V gene has CDR1 SEHNR and CDR2 FQNEAQ (reference sequence). The CDR3 contains 18 residues. With V trimmed by 1 base and J by 1 base, 11 bases remained unmatched. The CDR3 sequence is CASSLVRSAGALQETQYF. CDR3 coding DNA: TGTGCCAGCAGCTTAGTACGTTCAGCGGGGGCCCTCCAAGAGACCCAGTACTTC.

This clonotype rates as medium-sized (0.01 to 0.1%). For the CDR3, the DNA is TGCGCCAGCAGCCCGGACAGGGTGTCTAATGAAAAACTGTTTTTT. This codes for CASSPDRVSNEKLFF. The chain joins TRBV5-1 to TRBJ1-4, with 8 bases matching TRBD1. The germline V gene has CDR1 SGHRS and CDR2 YFSETQ. With V trimmed by 4 bases and J by 3 bases, 5 bases remained unmatched. The CDR3 covers 15 residues.

This clonotype was observed a few times. This rearrangement joins TRBV15 to TRBJ2-7; 7 bases line up with TRBD1. Germline V gene data show CDR1 as LNHNV and CDR2 as YYDKDF (reference sequence). The CDR3 sequence is 15 residues long. Trimming removed 4 bases from V and 3 bases from J; junction bases left unmatched: 9. The CDR3: CATSTWTGSGYEQYF. The CDR3 DNA reads TGTGCCACCAGCACCTGGACAGGTTCGGGCTACGAGCAGTACTTC.

The genes are TRBV7-4 and TRBJ2-1; 8 bases match TRBD1. Germline trimming cut 0 bases from V and 7 bases from J; bases unmatched to any gene: 8. The CDR3 spans 16 residues. Germline CDR1 reads SGHVT; CDR2 reads SQSDAQ. The CDR3 bases are TGTGCCAGCAGCTTAGCGCGGGGACAGGTGCCAAATGAGCAGTTCTTC. Translated, it gives CASSLARGQVPNEQFF.

This clonotype was seen repeatedly, ten times or more. This chain uses TRBV27 with TRBJ2-7; a weak D match, TRBD2 (6 bases). The V and J ends lost 6 bases and 7 bases respectively, with 19 bases between them. CDR1 and CDR2 from the germline V gene are MNHEY and SMNVEV (reference sequence). The CDR3 consists of 14 residues. In nucleotides, the CDR3 is TGTGCCAGCAGATACGACACCGGGACTGGGGAGCAGTACTTC. Translating it yields CASRYDTGTGEQYF.

This clonotype was detected a few times. The J gene is TRBJ1-1, the V gene TRBV6-2 or TRBV6-3; possible D gene TRBD1, 6 bases. Germline V lookup: CDR1 MNHEY, CDR2 SVGEGT. V shed 2 bases and J shed 2 bases, with 18 bases lying between them. The CDR3 length is 17 residues. The CDR3 DNA sequence: TGTGCCAGCAGTTACGATCCCTGGACAGCCTTTAACACTGAAGCTTTCTTT. Its protein product is CASSYDPWTAFNTEAFF.

The chain joins TRBV19 to TRBJ1-5; D remains unclear. This CDR3 is 12 amino acids long. Deletions cut 5 bases from V and 4 bases from J, with 6 bases between. Germline V gives CDR1 LNHDA, CDR2 SQIVND (reference sequence). As DNA, the CDR3 is TGTGCCAGTAGTTACCCTAATCAGCCCCAGCATTTT. Translation: CASSYPNQPQHF.

This clonotype was detected only a few times. The V call is TRBV20-1, the J call TRBJ2-7; D unclear. The CDR3 runs to 15 residues. Trimming pared 0 bases from V and 3 bases from J, leaving 15 bases between. From germline, CDR1 is DFQATT and CDR2 SNEGSKA (reference sequence). CDR3 in amino acids: CSARDLSLSGYEQYF. CDR3 in DNA: TGCAGTGCTAGAGATCTGAGTCTATCAGGCTACGAGCAGTACTTC.

This clonotype was found many times. The CDR3 nucleotides read TGTGCCAGCTCACCGTTTCGACCGCGAGGAGGGGGGGCATCCTACAATGAGCAGTTCTTC. This gives the protein CASSPFRPRGGGASYNEQFF. This chain links TRBV18 with TRBJ2-1; a weak D match, TRBD2 (7 bases). The CDR3 has 20 residues. Trimming took off 3 bases at V and 1 base at J, with 25 bases between the two ends. Germline V gives CDR1 KGHSH, CDR2 LQKENI.

This chain joins TRBV27 and TRBJ2-1, with a tentative D call TRBD2 (5 bases). The CDR3 length is 16 residues. V was clipped by 6 bases and J by 3 bases, with 18 bases between them. Germline loops: CDR1 MNHEY, CDR2 SMNVEV (reference sequence). The DNA of the CDR3 is TGTGCCAGCAGAGCGGACGAAGCCTCCTTCTACAATGAGCAGTTCTTC. Protein sequence: CASRADEASFYNEQFF.

This clonotype showed up just once. The V gene is TRBV7-9, the J gene TRBJ2-5; D is undetermined. The CDR3 runs to 15 residues. V lost 5 bases to trimming and J lost 4 bases, with 17 bases between them. CDR1 SEHNR and CDR2 FQNEAQ come from the germline V gene (reference sequence). This chain's CDR3 is CASSPPRARGETQYF. CDR3 nucleotides: TGTGCCAGCAGCCCCCCCCGGGCGAGAGGAGAGACCCAGTACTTC.

V gene TRBV20-1 combines with J gene TRBJ1-3; D gene uncertain. Trimming took 0 bases from V and 0 from J, leaving 9 bases between them. The CDR3 contains 15 residues. Germline V gives CDR1 DFQATT, CDR2 SNEGSKA (reference sequence). The CDR3 loop is CSARDRGNSGNTIYF. The CDR3 region has the DNA TGCAGTGCTAGAGATCGGGGAAACTCTGGAAACACCATATATTTT.

This clonotype was seen many times. V and J are TRBV5-1 and TRBJ1-3; TRBD1 aligns across 8 bases. The CDR3 spans 15 residues. V trimming: 3 bases; J trimming: 8 bases; junction bases outside the gene matches: 10. The V gene's germline CDR1 is SGHRS and CDR2 YFSETQ. CDR3 nucleotide sequence: TGCGCCAGCAGCTCGACAGGGGCGGCGGTGGACACCATATATTTT. This encodes CASSSTGAAVDTIYF.